This T cell receptor beta chain was identified in a study of OX40 agonist ivuxolimab in advanced cancers. Using immunoSEQ multiplex PCR, the repertoire was profiled, and TCRdb retains in-frame clones only, with some absent. The sample holds about 61,000 clones, approximately 90% seen once. Germline assignment: CDR1 MDHEN and CDR2 SYDVKM. Losses at the gene ends were 2 bases for V and 2 bases for J; bases not matched to a gene: 4. The CDR3 runs to 15 residues. The chain carries TRBV28 and TRBJ2-7, with 9 bases lining up with TRBD2. The starting material was CD4+ or CD8+ T cells sorted from blood, obtained in a trial of the OX40 agonist ivuxolimab. This TCR was recovered from an adult with an advanced solid tumor such as melanoma, head and neck, liver or kidney cancer. In nucleotides, the CDR3 is TGTGCCAGCAGTTTAGGCGGGGGGGTTCCCTACGAGCAGTACTTC. It codes for CASSLGGGVPYEQYF.